These 23 T cell receptor beta chains came from one sample sequenced in a study of human T cells and chemical hapten exposure. The time point was: patch test 1, 2 weeks after DPC sensitization. Sample treatment: therapeutic diphenylcyclopropenone sensitization with weekly scalp DPC. MiXCR, applied by TCRdb to the RACE reads, yields one record per CDR3 protein. The sample includes about 120,000 distinct CDR3 sequences, 12% to 15% of them seen just once. The material was whole blood, obtained in connection with sensitization to the hapten diphenylcyclopropenone (DPC). Receptors were obtained from a man between 18 and 35 years old with alopecia areata. Some clones in this sample may be carry-over from other donors' samples.

The V gene is TRBV6-1, the J gene TRBJ1-1; D is possibly TRBD1 (5 bases). Trimming stripped 8 bases from V and 8 bases from J, with 18 bases between. Germline V gene data show CDR1 as MNHNS and CDR2 as SASEGT. The CDR3 runs 13 residues. CDR3 sequence reads: CASRGGIELEAFF. The CDR3 nucleotides are TGTGCCAGCCGTGGGGGAATAGAACTGGAAGCTTTCTTT.

This clonotype was detected only a few times. This chain connects TRBV2 to TRBJ2-5, with D perhaps being TRBD1 or TRBD2 (5 bases each). Trimming shortened V by 3 bases and J by 5 bases, and 13 bases separated the two germline ends. CDR1 is SNHLY and CDR2 is FYNNEI in the germline V gene. The length of the CDR3 is 14 residues. CDR3 in amino acids: CASSEEYWGETQYF. CDR3 sequence (DNA): TGTGCCAGCAGTGAGGAGTACTGGGGGGAGACCCAGTACTTC.

CDR3 sequence reads: CASSRSSGNEQYF. In nucleotides, the CDR3 is TGCGCCAGCAGCCGGAGTTCGGGAAACGAGCAGTACTTC. V is TRBV5-1 and J is TRBJ2-7, with a possible D match to TRBD2 (5 bases). The CDR3 loop spans 13 amino acids. CDR1 SGHRS and CDR2 YFSETQ come from the germline V gene. Trimming removed 4 bases at V and 5 bases at J, with 13 bases between.

This clonotype was counted a few times. The chain employs TRBV6-2 or TRBV6-3 and TRBJ1-1; 7 bases line up with TRBD1. V lost 9 bases to trimming and J lost 3 bases; unmatched junction nucleotides: 7. CDR1 and CDR2 (germline): MNHEY, SVGEGT. The length of the CDR3 is 13 residues. The CDR3 coding sequence is TGTGCCAGTCTTAGACAGGGCGACACTGAAGCTTTCTTT. It translates to CASLRQGDTEAFF.

V gene TRBV11-3 combines with J gene TRBJ2-7, with 7 bases fitting TRBD2. This CDR3 has 15 amino acids. The V gene end was trimmed by 2 bases and the J gene end by 5 bases; junction bases not matched to a gene: 9. Germline values: CDR1 SGHNT, CDR2 YENEEA. CDR3 nucleotide sequence: TGTGCCAGCAGCTTAAGCCGCGGGGGTAACGACGAGCAGTACTTC. This translates into CASSLSRGGNDEQYF.

This clonotype has just a few counts. The chain is built from TRBV20-1 and TRBJ2-3; 10 nucleotides line up with TRBD2. The CDR3 consists of 17 residues. Germline lookup yields CDR1 DFQATT and CDR2 SNEGSKA (reference sequence). Trimming removed 0 bases from V and 0 bases from J; junction bases left unmatched: 6. The CDR3 spells CSAREASGGSSTDTQYF. The CDR3 nucleotides are TGCAGTGCTAGAGAGGCTAGCGGGGGATCTAGCACAGATACGCAGTATTTT.

A few counts support this clonotype. This chain connects TRBV4-3 to TRBJ2-3; 9 positions agree with TRBD2. J gave up 3 bases and V 4 bases, and 11 bases lay outside the gene matches. Germline-derived CDR1 and CDR2 are LGHNA and YSLEER. The CDR3 loop spans 17 amino acids. Here the CDR3 reads CASSRYWTSEWTDTQYF. The CDR3 coding sequence is TGCGCCAGCAGCCGTTATTGGACTAGCGAATGGACAGATACGCAGTATTTT.

This clonotype was seen repeatedly, ten times or more. The V and J genes are TRBV19 and TRBJ1-2, with TRBD1 as a possible D gene (6 bases). CDR1 is LNHDA, CDR2 SQIVND, per germline (reference sequence). The CDR3 sequence is 11 residues long. V shed 7 bases and J shed 10 bases, with 13 bases lying between them. The CDR3 spells CASTATGLYTF. CDR3 nucleotides: TGTGCCAGTACCGCGACAGGCCTCTACACCTTC.

The V and J genes are TRBV7-2 and TRBJ2-1, with 10 bases matching TRBD1. With 5 bases clipped from V and 8 bases from J, the junction kept 12 bases outside the gene matches. CDR3 length equals 16 residues. The germline gives CDR1 SGHTA, CDR2 FQGNSA. Written as DNA, the CDR3 is TGTGCCAGCAGCCCCCTCCGGACAGGGGGGATCGATGAGCAGTTCTTC. Amino acid sequence: CASSPLRTGGIDEQFF.

This clonotype was seen a handful of times. This chain connects TRBV11-2 to TRBJ2-5; 7 bases fit TRBD1. V trimming: 3 bases; J trimming: 2 bases; junction bases outside the gene matches: 18. In germline, CDR1 is SGHAT, CDR2 FQNNGV. CDR3 length equals 19 residues. In nucleotides, the CDR3 is TGTGCCAGCAGCTTTTTCTCCGGCGCCCAGGGACAGCAACAAGAGACCCAGTACTTC. Amino acid sequence: CASSFFSGAQGQQQETQYF.

The rearrangement links TRBV3-1 to TRBJ2-3; no reliable D call. CDR1 and CDR2 from the germline V gene are LGHDT and YNNKEL (reference sequence). Trimming removed 0 bases from V and 7 bases from J, with 11 bases in between. The CDR3 contains 14 residues. The CDR3 DNA reads TGTGCCAGCAGCCAAGAATCCTTCATTAATACGCAGTATTTT. Translated, it gives CASSQESFINTQYF.

The sample holds many counts of this clonotype. The genes are TRBV18 and TRBJ1-2; TRBD1 is a possible D gene (6 bases). Trimming took off 1 base at V and 2 bases at J, with 11 bases between the two ends. CDR1 KGHSH and CDR2 LQKENI come from the germline V gene. The CDR3 is made up of 15 amino acids. The CDR3 spells CASSPLEDRNYGYTF. The CDR3 DNA is TGTGCCAGCTCACCACTCGAGGACAGAAACTATGGCTACACCTTC.

The chain links TRBV20-1 to TRBJ2-3; TRBD2 matches 9 bases. CDR1 and CDR2 from the germline V gene are DFQATT and SNEGSKA (reference sequence). The CDR3 is 15 amino acids. Trimming cost V 0 bases and J 3 bases; bases outside gene matches: 4. CDR3 in amino acids: CSARDLAGGTDTQYF. CDR3 in DNA: TGCAGTGCTAGAGATCTCGCGGGGGGGACAGATACGCAGTATTTT.

The chain has TRBV28 and TRBJ1-2; 10 nucleotides line up with TRBD1. Germline CDR1 MDHEN, CDR2 SYDVKM. The trim removed 0 bases at V and 1 base at J, leaving 8 bases unmatched. This CDR3 contains 18 residues. The CDR3, as DNA: TGTGCCAGCAGTTTATGGTCGGGGACAGGGGACCGTAACTATGGCTACACCTTC. Protein sequence: CASSLWSGTGDRNYGYTF.

This clonotype was counted at least ten times. V and J are TRBV6-8 and TRBJ2-7, with D possibly TRBD1 on 6 matching bases. The CDR3 runs to 14 residues. From germline, CDR1 is MNHGY and CDR2 SAAAGT. V was shortened by 8 bases and J by 5 bases, with 19 bases between the two germline ends. For the CDR3, the DNA is TGTGCCAGCCGTATACAGGGTTTTGAGGACGAGCAGTACTTC. It is translated as CASRIQGFEDEQYF.

The chain couples TRBV29-1 to TRBJ1-2; 7 nucleotides align to TRBD1. In germline, CDR1 is SQVTM, CDR2 ANQGSEA. V lost 7 bases, J lost 1 base, and 12 bases stayed unmatched. This CDR3 is built from 15 residues. For the CDR3, the DNA is TGCAGCGGCTACCGAGCCGGGACAGATAACTATGGCTACACCTTC. It specifies CSGYRAGTDNYGYTF.

This clonotype has ten or more counts. This chain uses TRBV4-2 with TRBJ1-5; 7 bases agree with TRBD1. The CDR3 covers 14 residues. Germline trimming cut 4 bases from V and 9 bases from J; bases unmatched to any gene: 9. CDR1 LGHNA and CDR2 YNFKEQ come from the germline V gene. CDR3 DNA: TGTGCCAGCAGCCCCGAGACAGGGAGATTGCCCCAGCATTTT. Protein sequence: CASSPETGRLPQHF.

The rearrangement joins TRBV4-3 to TRBJ1-2, with D unclear. This CDR3 comprises 15 residues. Germline CDR1 reads LGHNA; CDR2 reads YSLEER. Trimming left V 4 bases short and J 1 base short, with 13 bases between. The CDR3: CASSPGTSINYGYTF. The CDR3 DNA is TGCGCCAGCAGCCCGGGAACCTCTATTAACTATGGCTACACCTTC.

This clonotype was detected ten times or more. The chain couples TRBV5-1 to TRBJ2-7; tentatively, D is TRBD2 (5 bases). This CDR3 contains 15 residues. CDR1 and CDR2 (germline): SGHRS, YFSETQ. V lost 0 bases and J lost 3, with 13 bases in between. Written as DNA, the CDR3 is TGCGCCAGCAGCTTGGCCGCACAAGCGGTCTACGAGCAGTACTTC. Amino acids: CASSLAAQAVYEQYF.

This clonotype was seen a handful of times. The chain links TRBV18 to TRBJ2-3; unclear D gene. The CDR3 is made up of 15 amino acids. CDR1 and CDR2 (germline): KGHSH, LQKENI. V shed 5 bases and J shed 5 bases, with 17 bases lying between them. The CDR3 spells CASSALSAAGDTQYF. For the CDR3, the DNA is TGTGCCAGCTCAGCACTTTCCGCGGCCGGAGATACGCAGTATTTT.

This clonotype was observed a few times. This CDR3 reads CASSPFPRGGPPSYNEQFF. The CDR3 nucleotides read TGTGCCAGCAGCCCATTCCCCCGGGGGGGACCGCCCTCCTACAATGAGCAGTTCTTC. The V call is TRBV3-1, the J call TRBJ2-1, with 8 bases lining up with TRBD2. Germline V gene lookup returns CDR1 LGHDT and CDR2 YNNKEL (reference sequence). The length of the CDR3 is 19 residues. The V and J ends lost 4 bases and 0 bases, in that order; junction bases with no gene match: 14.

This chain uses TRBV10-2 with TRBJ2-7, with TRBD1 as a possible D gene (6 bases). The CDR3 has 14 amino acids. Germline CDR1 WSHSY, CDR2 SAAADI. Trimming stripped 7 bases from V and 0 bases from J, with 13 bases between. The CDR3 nucleotides read TGCGCCAGCACCTGGGACATCTACTCCTACGAGCAGTACTTC. Translating it yields CASTWDIYSYEQYF.

The gene calls are TRBV4-1 and TRBJ1-5; D is undetermined. CDR1 and CDR2 from the germline V gene are MGHRA and YSYEKL. Trimming left V 4 bases short and J 3 bases short, with 7 bases between. The CDR3 is 13 amino acids. DNA for the CDR3: TGCGCCAGCAGCCCGCGATTCAATCAGCCCCAGCATTTT. This translates into CASSPRFNQPQHF.